This T cell receptor beta chain was recorded in a study of CD8+CD57+ T cells in acquired aplastic anemia. TCR beta VDJ and CDR3 profiling used genomic DNA as template. MiXCR, applied by TCRdb to the reads, yields one record per CDR3 protein. This table holds fewer than 200,000 distinct CDR3 sequences, less than 50% found once. Before being chosen for sequencing, patients had shown CD8+CD57+ cell expansion by flow cytometry. Looked up from germline, CDR1 is SNHLY and CDR2 is FYNNEI. The germline V and J ends were trimmed by 8 bases and 2 bases, with 9 bases remaining between them. CDR3 size: 12 residues.

The chain combines TRBV2 with TRBJ1-1; D is uncertain. The source is a human donor with aplastic anemia. The specimen was sorted CD4+, CD8+, or CD8+CD57+ T cells (not recorded which) from PBMCs. The CDR3 sequence is CASLIGNTEAFF. CDR3 nucleotides: TGTGCCAGCTTGATCGGCAACACTGAAGCTTTCTTT.